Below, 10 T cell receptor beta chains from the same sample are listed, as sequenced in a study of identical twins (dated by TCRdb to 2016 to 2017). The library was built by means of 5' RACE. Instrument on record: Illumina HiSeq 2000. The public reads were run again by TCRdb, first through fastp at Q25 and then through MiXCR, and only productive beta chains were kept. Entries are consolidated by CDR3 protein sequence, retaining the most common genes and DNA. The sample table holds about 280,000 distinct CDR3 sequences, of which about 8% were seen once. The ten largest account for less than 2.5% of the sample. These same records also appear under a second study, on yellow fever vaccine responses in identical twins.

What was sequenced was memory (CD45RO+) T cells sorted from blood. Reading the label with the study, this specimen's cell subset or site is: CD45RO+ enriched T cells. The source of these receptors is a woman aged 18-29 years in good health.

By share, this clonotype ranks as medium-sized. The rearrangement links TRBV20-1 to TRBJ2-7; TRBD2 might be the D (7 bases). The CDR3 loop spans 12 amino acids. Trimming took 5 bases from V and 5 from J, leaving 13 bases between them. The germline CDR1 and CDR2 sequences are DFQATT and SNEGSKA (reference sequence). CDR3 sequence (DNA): TGCAGTGCTCAACCCGGGGGGCACGAGCAGTACGTC. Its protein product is CSAQPGGHEQYV.

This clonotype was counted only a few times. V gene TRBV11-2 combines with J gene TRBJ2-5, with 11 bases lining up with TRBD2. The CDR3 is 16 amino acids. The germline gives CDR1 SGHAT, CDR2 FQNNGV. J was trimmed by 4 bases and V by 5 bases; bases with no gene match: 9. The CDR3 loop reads CASSPTLAGGGETQYF. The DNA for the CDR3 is TGTGCCAGCAGCCCTACGCTAGCGGGAGGAGGAGAGACCCAGTACTTC.

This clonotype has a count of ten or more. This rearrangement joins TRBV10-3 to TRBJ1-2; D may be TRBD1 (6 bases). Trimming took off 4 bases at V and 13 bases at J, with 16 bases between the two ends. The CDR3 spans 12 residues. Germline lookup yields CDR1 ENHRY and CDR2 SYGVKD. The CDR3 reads CAISATGIVLTF. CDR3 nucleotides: TGTGCCATCAGTGCTACAGGGATTGTCCTCACCTTC.

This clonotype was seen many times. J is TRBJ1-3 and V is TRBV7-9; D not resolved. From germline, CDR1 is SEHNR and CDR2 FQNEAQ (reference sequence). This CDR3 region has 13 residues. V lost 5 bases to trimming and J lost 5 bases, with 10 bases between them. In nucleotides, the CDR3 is TGTGCCAGCAGCCCCAGCGCGAGAAACACCATATATTTT. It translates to CASSPSARNTIYF.

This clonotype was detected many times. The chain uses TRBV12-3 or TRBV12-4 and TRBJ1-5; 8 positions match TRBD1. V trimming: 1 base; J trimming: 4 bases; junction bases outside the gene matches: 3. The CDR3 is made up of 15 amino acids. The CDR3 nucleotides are TGTGCCAGCAGTTTAGGGACAGGGCTTAATCAGCCCCAGCATTTT. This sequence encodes CASSLGTGLNQPQHF.

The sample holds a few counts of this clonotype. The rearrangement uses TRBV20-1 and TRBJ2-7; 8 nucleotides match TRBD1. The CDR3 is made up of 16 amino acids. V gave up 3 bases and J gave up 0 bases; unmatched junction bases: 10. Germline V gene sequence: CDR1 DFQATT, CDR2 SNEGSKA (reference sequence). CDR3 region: CSASKIPTGVSYEQYF. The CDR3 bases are TGCAGTGCTAGTAAAATCCCGACAGGGGTCTCCTACGAGCAGTACTTC.

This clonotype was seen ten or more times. CDR3 bases: TGTGCCAGTTCGGGACAGAACACCGGGGAGCTGTTTTTT. This codes for CASSGQNTGELFF. The V call is TRBV19, the J call TRBJ2-2, with a possible D match to TRBD1 (6 bases). Germline CDR1 LNHDA, CDR2 SQIVND (reference sequence). The germline V and J ends were trimmed by 8 bases and 1 base, with 8 bases remaining between them. This CDR3 is built from 13 residues.

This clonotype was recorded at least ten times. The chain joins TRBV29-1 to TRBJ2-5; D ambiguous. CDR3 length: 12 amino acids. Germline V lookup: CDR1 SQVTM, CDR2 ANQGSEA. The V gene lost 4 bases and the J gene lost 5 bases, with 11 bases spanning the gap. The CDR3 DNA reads TGCAGCGTTGTGTTAGGTGGTGAGACCCAGTACTTC. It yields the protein CSVVLGGETQYF.

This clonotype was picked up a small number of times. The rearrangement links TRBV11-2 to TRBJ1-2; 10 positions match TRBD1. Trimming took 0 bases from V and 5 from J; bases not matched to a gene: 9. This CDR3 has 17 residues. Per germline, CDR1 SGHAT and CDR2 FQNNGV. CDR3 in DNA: TGTGCCAGCAGCTTAGAAGGCGGGACAGGGGTGGAATATGGCTACACCTTC. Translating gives CASSLEGGTGVEYGYTF.

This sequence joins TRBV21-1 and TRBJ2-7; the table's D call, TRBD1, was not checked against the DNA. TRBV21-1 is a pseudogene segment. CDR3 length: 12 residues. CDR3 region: CASSINRVEQYF. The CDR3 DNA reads TGTGCCAGCAGCATAAACAGGGTAGAGCAGTACTTC.